This is a list of T cell receptor beta chains from one sample in a study of T cell clones after liver transplantation. TCRdb keeps only in-frame clones here, not all; method: immunoSEQ multiplex PCR. The sample has about 74,000 clones; around 80% are singletons. The sample was CD4+ T cells from blood, taken before liver transplant. All receptors derive from a human donor who received a liver transplant. CDR3s include the opening cysteine and the closing phenylalanine or tryptophan. A D gene is named only where the DNA matches it firmly. Only part of the rows carry a size: once, few, many, or a class if the clone is expanded.

TRBV5-4	TRBJ1-1	NA	NA	CASSLSGDEAFF	TGTGCCAGCAGCTTGTCTGGGGATGAGGCTTTCTTT
TRBV19	TRBJ2-7	TRBD2	NA	CASSLAGSYEQYF	TGTGCCAGTTCGCTAGCGGGGTCCTACGAGCAGTACTTC
TRBV30	TRBJ1-5	NA	NA	CAWSRDSNQPQHF	TGTGCCTGGAGTAGGGACAGCAATCAGCCCCAGCATTTT
TRBV29-1	TRBJ1-4	NA	NA	CSVGHGEKLFF	TGCAGCGTTGGGCATGGGGAAAAACTGTTTTTT
TRBV28	TRBJ2-7	NA	NA	CASSRQTGGLGEQYF	TGTGCCAGCAGCCGGCAGACAGGCGGACTGGGGGAGCAGTACTTC
TRBV19	TRBJ2-1	TRBD2	NA	CASSRQREDHEQFF	TGTGCCAGTAGTCGGCAGCGGGAGGACCATGAGCAGTTCTTC
TRBV7-2	TRBJ2-1	TRBD2	NA	CASSLLGTSGGNEQFF	TGTGCCAGCAGCTTACTAGGGACTAGCGGGGGGAATGAGCAGTTCTTC
TRBV5-4	TRBJ2-7	TRBD2	NA	CASSSREGGSYEQYF	TGTGCCAGCAGCTCCCGGGAGGGCGGGTCCTACGAGCAGTACTTC
TRBV10-2	TRBJ1-5	TRBD1	NA	CASRAGGEQPQHF	TGCGCCAGCAGGGCAGGGGGCGAGCAGCCCCAGCATTTT
TRBV5-4	TRBJ2-3	TRBD1	NA	CASSSHAGGGTDTQYF	TGTGCCAGCAGCTCCCACGCAGGGGGCGGGACAGATACGCAGTATTTT
TRBV6-6	TRBJ1-3	NA	NA	CASSYSGTQAGNTIYF	TGTGCCAGCAGTTACTCCGGGACTCAGGCTGGAAACACCATATATTTT
TRBV5-1	TRBJ1-2	TRBD1	NA	CASSLDRGVHGYTF	TGCGCCAGCAGCTTGGACAGGGGGGTTCATGGCTACACCTTC
TRBV7-2	TRBJ2-7	NA	NA	CASSLDLPGSLVTYEQYF	TGTGCCAGCAGCTTAGACCTTCCGGGCTCCCTAGTAACGTACGAGCAGTACTTC
TRBV7-2	TRBJ1-2	TRBD1	NA	CASSLGQGEIYGYTF	TGTGCCAGCAGCTTAGGACAGGGGGAGATCTATGGCTACACCTTC
TRBV5-1	TRBJ2-7	NA	NA	CASSLGAGRTYEQYF	TGCGCCAGCAGCTTGGGGGCGGGCCGGACCTACGAGCAGTACTTC
TRBV11-2	TRBJ2-7	NA	NA	CASRRPGTLSYEQYF	TGTGCCAGCCGTCGCCCAGGGACCCTCTCCTACGAGCAGTACTTC
TRBV7-2	TRBJ1-1	NA	NA	CASSLESSGEAFF	TGTGCCAGCAGCTTAGAATCATCGGGGGAAGCTTTCTTT
TRBV5-1	TRBJ2-7	TRBD2	once	CASSPWTGLAGEQYF	TGCGCCAGCAGCCCGTGGACGGGACTAGCGGGGGAGCAGTACTTC
TRBV6-1	TRBJ1-1	NA	NA	CASRGGEHRDTEAFF	TGTGCCAGCAGGGGAGGGGAGCACCGGGACACTGAAGCTTTCTTT
TRBV6-5	TRBJ1-2	NA	NA	CASSYRANYGYTF	TGTGCCAGCAGTTACAGGGCTAACTATGGCTACACCTTC
TRBV12-2	TRBJ2-1	NA	NA	CASRLAPAHKIGYNEQFF	TGTGCAAGTCGCTTAGCACCCGCTCATAAGATAGGCTACAATGAGCAGTTCTTC
TRBV7-9	TRBJ2-3	NA	few	CASSPRESGSQYF	TGTGCCAGCAGCCCGCGAGAGTCAGGTTCGCAGTATTTT
TRBV7-9	TRBJ1-4	NA	NA	CASRRIQVSGDEKLFF	TGTGCCAGCAGACGTATACAGGTTTCAGGGGATGAAAAACTGTTTTTT
TRBV4-1	TRBJ2-1	NA	NA	CASSISITASYNEQFF	TGCGCCAGCAGCATAAGCATAACAGCCTCCTACAATGAGCAGTTCTTC
TRBV5-1	TRBJ2-7	NA	few	CASSPGSLEGYEQYF	TGCGCCAGCAGCCCGGGCAGTTTGGAGGGCTACGAGCAGTACTTC
TRBV28	TRBJ1-1	NA	few	CASSFIGSTRTEAFF	TGTGCCAGCAGTTTTATCGGGAGCACTAGAACTGAAGCTTTCTTT
TRBV2	TRBJ2-7	NA	NA	CASRKQGPYSYEQYF	TGTGCCAGCAGGAAACAGGGCCCTTACTCCTACGAGCAGTACTTC